This T cell receptor beta chain was found in a study of ipilimumab plus nivolumab after autologous stem cell transplantation. On the study more broadly: Myeloma patients were high-risk transplant-naive or relapsed within 3 years of first autologous transplant.

This CDR3 spans 17 amino acids. Germline CDR1 and CDR2: SGDLS and YYNGEE. Losses at the gene ends were 0 bases for V and 3 bases for J; bases not matched to a gene: 6. Some clones are missing from TCRdb's copy, which holds only in-frame ones; the method was immunoSEQ multiplex PCR. The repertoire holds about 47,000 clones, about 88% seen once, with less than 0.95% in the top ten. The sequenced sample was PBMCs, obtained in a trial of ipilimumab plus nivolumab as post-transplant consolidation. V and J are TRBV9 and TRBJ2-2, with 9 positions matching TRBD2. The sequence came from a male donor with multiple myeloma. CDR3 protein: CASSVDAGGRDTGELFF. In DNA, the CDR3 is TGTGCCAGCAGCGTAGACGCGGGGGGGCGGGACACCGGGGAGCTGTTTTTT.